What follows is one T cell receptor (beta chain) and its context. The antigen is unknown. Time point indicated: cycle 4 day 1 (C4D1), after five to seven weeks of nivolumab. There was relapse after autologous stem cell transplantation in every patient, and there was variation in brentuximab vedotin exposure. The germline gives CDR1 SGHKS, CDR2 YYEKEE (reference sequence). Germline trimming cut 2 bases from V and 3 bases from J; bases unmatched to any gene: 15. The CDR3 sequence is 19 residues long. The data derive from a study of PD-1 blockade in classical Hodgkin lymphoma. Overall study context: A 3 mg/kg intravenous dose of nivolumab was received by patients every 2 weeks.

Study findings and constraints: Diversity in CD4+ TCRs, unlike that measured in CD8+ TCRs, had risen significantly by C4D1.

The data were produced by immunoSEQ multiplex PCR, yet TCRdb's version contains in-frame clones alone and is incomplete. The profile shows 5,500 to 8,000 clones, around four fifths of them singletons. The chain is built from TRBV5-5 and TRBJ1-2; 11 bases match TRBD1. This TCR derives from a human donor with classical Hodgkin lymphoma. The sequencing used peripheral blood mononuclear cells (PBMCs), collected before the fourth cycle of nivolumab. The CDR3 reads CASSLMRGQGVPPHYGYTF. CDR3 coding DNA: TGTGCCAGCAGCTTAATGAGGGGACAGGGGGTCCCTCCTCACTATGGCTACACCTTC.